Below, 21 T cell receptor beta chains from the same sample are listed, as sequenced in a study of cytomegalovirus exposure and HLA in healthy donors. The PCR was carried out with 60 Vbeta primers and 13 Jbeta primers. Profiled with immunoSEQ multiplex PCR; TCRdb holds only in-frame clones, not every one. The repertoire consists of more than 150,000 clones, with around 80% occurring once and the leading ten covering about 1.9%. The sequenced material came from PBMCs. The receptors originated from a woman aged 30 to 39 in good health and CMV-seronegative.

This clone was recorded once. CDR3 sequence (DNA): TGTGCCATCAAAGGGGACATAGTTAACTATGGCTACACCTTC. It is translated as CAIKGDIVNYGYTF. The rearrangement uses TRBV10-3 and TRBJ1-2; TRBD1 might be the D (6 bases). This CDR3 region has 14 residues. Germline-derived CDR1 and CDR2 are ENHRY and SYGVKD. Trimming stripped 7 bases from V and 1 base from J, with 13 bases between.

The chain has TRBV6-4 and TRBJ1-5; D possibly corresponds to TRBD1 (5 bases). Germline CDR1 reads MRHNA; CDR2 reads SNTAGT. V was cut by 2 bases and J by 2 bases, with 13 bases left in between. This CDR3 is built from 16 residues. CDR3 loop: CASSDGSGGGNQPQHF. The CDR3 DNA is TGTGCCAGCAGTGACGGTTCTGGGGGGGGCAATCAGCCCCAGCATTTT.

The chain recombines TRBV7-8 with TRBJ2-4; 7 bases map to TRBD1. Germline trimming cut 5 bases from V and 4 bases from J; bases unmatched to any gene: 8. This CDR3 region has 15 residues. CDR1 and CDR2 from the germline V gene are SGHVS and FQNEAQ. Here the CDR3 DNA reads TGTGCCAGCAGCCGAGGGGGCGCAGGGAAAAACATTCAGTACTTC. Its translation: CASSRGGAGKNIQYF.

The chain is built from TRBV27 and TRBJ2-1, with D possibly matching TRBD1 (6 bases). CDR3 length equals 15 residues. From germline, CDR1 is MNHEY and CDR2 SMNVEV (reference sequence). Between the trimmed V and J ends, which lost 5 bases and 7 bases, there was a span of 18 bases. In DNA, the CDR3 is TGTGCCAGCAGTCCCTTCAGGGGCTCGGGGAATGAGCAGTTCTTC. This gives the protein CASSPFRGSGNEQFF.

The V call is TRBV5-6, the J call TRBJ2-1; TRBD1 is a possible D gene (6 bases). This CDR3 is built from 11 residues. V was trimmed by 10 bases and J by 4 bases, leaving 9 bases between them. Germline values: CDR1 SGHDT, CDR2 YYEEEE. CDR3 residues: CAGGGYNEQFF. CDR3 nucleotide sequence: TGTGCCGGGGGCGGTTACAATGAGCAGTTCTTC.

V usage is TRBV7-3 and J usage is TRBJ1-2, with a weak D call TRBD1 (5 bases). The ends were cut back, 2 bases at V and 5 bases at J, with 12 bases in the middle. The CDR3 sequence is 14 residues long. CDR1 and CDR2 (germline): SGHTA, FQGTGA. The DNA for the CDR3 is TGTGCCAGCAGCTTAGCGGAGGGGAGTTATGGCTACACCTTC. Translation: CASSLAEGSYGYTF.

The rearrangement joins TRBV6-6 to TRBJ2-3; D perhaps matches TRBD2 (6 bases). In germline, CDR1 is MNHNY, CDR2 SVGAGI (reference sequence). CDR3 size: 16 residues. The V end lost 5 bases, the J end lost 0 bases, and 15 bases lay between the germline ends. The CDR3 loop is CASSRGTAASTDTQYF. The DNA of the CDR3 is TGTGCCAGCAGTCGGGGGACTGCAGCTAGCACAGATACGCAGTATTTT.

This chain uses TRBV5-5 with TRBJ1-5; D perhaps matches TRBD1 (6 bases). V lost 6 bases and J 1 base, leaving 17 bases between the germline ends. There are 16 residues in the CDR3. The germline gives CDR1 SGHKS, CDR2 YYEKEE (reference sequence). In DNA form, the CDR3 reads TGTGCCAGCAACCTCATGGGGGCCGAGAGCAATCAGCCCCAGCATTTT. Its translation is CASNLMGAESNQPQHF.

The chain uses TRBV5-1 and TRBJ1-2; the match to TRBD1 covers 9 bases. Trimming at V came to 5 bases and at J to 5 bases, leaving 4 bases not matched to a gene. The CDR3 spans 13 residues. CDR1 and CDR2 (germline): SGHRS, YFSETQ. CDR3 loop: CASSWDRDYGYTF. The CDR3 DNA is TGCGCCAGCAGTTGGGACAGGGATTATGGCTACACCTTC.

The chain employs TRBV29-1 and TRBJ1-1; maybe TRBD1 (5 bases). Germline assignment: CDR1 SQVTM and CDR2 ANQGSEA. V dropped 8 bases and J dropped 5 bases, with 18 bases sitting between them. The CDR3 covers 13 residues. The DNA of the CDR3 is TGCAGCTCCCTTGCGGGAGGGGTAACTGAAGCTTTCTTT. Its translation is CSSLAGGVTEAFF.

This clone was seen only once. The gene calls are TRBV18 and TRBJ2-5, with a possible D match to TRBD1 (5 bases). CDR3 length: 13 residues. In germline, CDR1 is KGHSH, CDR2 LQKENI. The V end was cut by 2 bases, the J end by 5 bases, with 9 bases between. The CDR3 DNA reads as TGTGCCAGCTCACCAAAGGGGCAGGAGACCCAGTACTTC. Residues: CASSPKGQETQYF.

The chain carries TRBV6-1 and TRBJ2-5, with D hard to call. The germline V and J ends were trimmed by 10 bases and 5 bases, with 11 bases remaining between them. This CDR3 comprises 11 residues. The germline V gene encodes CDR1 MNHNS and CDR2 SASEGT. CDR3 in DNA: TGTGCCATTAGGCCCGGGGAGACCCAGTACTTC. As protein: CAIRPGETQYF.

For the CDR3, the DNA is TGCGCCAGCAGTCAATCAGGAAGACTAGCGGGGGGGCCTGTTGGGTCAGATACGCAGTATTTT. Its translation is CASSQSGRLAGGPVGSDTQYF. The V and J genes are TRBV23-1 and TRBJ2-3; TRBD2 agrees at 14 bases. TRBV23-1 is an ORF, and what it does is uncertain. With 0 bases clipped from V and 4 bases from J, the junction kept 15 bases outside the gene matches. The CDR3 extends over 21 amino acids.

The chain couples TRBV14 to TRBJ1-2, with 9 nucleotides matching TRBD1. The CDR3 runs 16 residues. Trimming took 4 bases from V and 6 from J; bases not matched to a gene: 12. The germline gives CDR1 SGHDN, CDR2 FVKESK. The CDR3 spells CASSRTRTGGGDGYTF. The CDR3 nucleotides read TGTGCCAGCAGCCGTACCCGCACAGGGGGCGGTGATGGCTACACCTTC.

The chain links TRBV5-5 to TRBJ1-1, with TRBD1 as a possible D gene (5 bases). Trimming took off 1 base at V and 3 bases at J, with 10 bases between the two ends. Germline values: CDR1 SGHKS, CDR2 YYEKEE (reference sequence). This CDR3 has 14 amino acids. CDR3 amino acids: CASSLIAGYTEAFF. For the CDR3, the DNA is TGTGCCAGCAGCTTGATCGCAGGGTACACTGAAGCTTTCTTT.

The chain recombines TRBV4-1 with TRBJ2-3; tentative D call: TRBD1 (6 bases). Germline-derived CDR1 and CDR2 are MGHRA and YSYEKL. V was clipped by 0 bases and J by 6 bases, with 13 bases between them. The CDR3 spans 15 residues. The CDR3 coding sequence is TGCGCCAGCAGCCAAGATGAGTCGGGACATGATACGCAGTATTTT. It yields the protein CASSQDESGHDTQYF.

The chain links TRBV6-5 to TRBJ2-7; D might be TRBD2 (5 bases). This CDR3 is built from 14 residues. The germline V gene has CDR1 MNHEY and CDR2 SVGAGI. Deletions cut 6 bases from V and 3 bases from J, with 15 bases between. The CDR3 nucleotides read TGTGCCAGCAGCCCTCCTGGGGAGATCTACGAGCAGTACTTC. It encodes CASSPPGEIYEQYF.

This clone was found a few times. The chain joins TRBV5-8 to TRBJ2-1, with TRBD1 matching over 10 bases. The J segment lost 6 bases and the V segment lost 3 bases, leaving 6 bases of the junction unmatched. The CDR3 runs 15 residues. Looked up from germline, CDR1 is SGHTS and CDR2 is YDEGEE. CDR3 sequence: CASSSWTGGANEQFF. CDR3 nucleotides: TGTGCCAGCAGCTCGTGGACAGGGGGAGCCAATGAGCAGTTCTTC.

The V call is TRBV6-5, the J call TRBJ2-1; maybe TRBD1 (6 bases). V lost 6 bases to trimming and J lost 6 bases, with 18 bases between them. This CDR3 spans 15 amino acids. Germline values: CDR1 MNHEY, CDR2 SVGAGI. CDR3 residues: CASSTQVGAPNEQFF. Here the CDR3 DNA reads TGTGCCAGCAGCACCCAGGTGGGGGCCCCCAATGAGCAGTTCTTC.

This clone appeared a few times. V gene TRBV19 combines with J gene TRBJ1-1, with D tentatively TRBD1 (5 bases). The germline V gene encodes CDR1 LNHDA and CDR2 SQIVND (reference sequence). This CDR3 comprises 15 residues. V lost 8 bases to trimming and J lost 1 base, with 17 bases between them. CDR3 sequence: CASGNRDSGNTEAFF. The CDR3 region has the DNA TGTGCCAGTGGTAACCGGGACTCAGGGAACACTGAAGCTTTCTTT.

The gene calls are TRBV20-1 and TRBJ2-5; D is perhaps TRBD1 (6 bases). This CDR3 spans 11 amino acids. V lost 5 bases and J lost 5, with 9 bases in between. The germline CDR1 and CDR2 sequences are DFQATT and SNEGSKA (reference sequence). CDR3 nucleotides: TGCAGTGCTCAAAGGGGGGAGACCCAGTACTTC. Its protein is CSAQRGETQYF.